The rows below give T cell receptor beta chains drawn from one sample of a study of blood T cell repertoires in COVID-19. Measured with immunoSEQ multiplex PCR; TCRdb has only the in-frame clones, and not every one. Here the sample spans about 230,000 clones, over 80% being singletons. Sequenced material: peripheral blood. The receptors were gathered from a woman between 70 and 85 years old with active or convalescent COVID-19. Each CDR3 is given with its conserved first and last residue. Each record gives: J gene, V gene, D gene, CDR3 DNA, CDR3 protein. D genes are given only for firm matches.

>TRBJ1-1|TRBV9|NA
TGTGCCAGCAGCGTAGAGGCGGATTTTGACACTGAAGCTTTCTTT
CASSVEADFDTEAFF
>TRBJ1-2|TRBV9|NA
TGTGCCAGCAGCGTCGCAGATAACTATGGCTACACCTTC
CASSVADNYGYTF
>TRBJ2-2|TRBV11-3|TRBD2
TGTGCCAGCAGCTCATACGGGGGGATCGGGGAGCTGTTTTTT
CASSSYGGIGELFF
>TRBJ2-5|TRBV15|NA
TGTGCCACCAGCAGAGAGCGCGGGACCCAGTACTTC
CATSRERGTQYF
>TRBJ1-1|TRBV18|NA
TGTGCCAGCTCATCGGACAGTTTGAACACTGAAGCTTTCTTT
CASSSDSLNTEAFF
>TRBJ2-1|TRBV28|NA
TGTGTGACTAACGCTGCATACAATGAGCAGTTCTTC
CVTNAAYNEQFF
>TRBJ1-4|TRBV29-1|TRBD1
TGCAGCGCCTCAGGGCAGGGGGGCGAAAAACTGTTTTTT
CSASGQGGEKLFF
>TRBJ1-3|TRBV12-5|TRBD1
TGTGCTAGTGGTTTGGTACTTCTTCCCGGACAGGGTTGGGACACCATATATTTT
CASGLVLLPGQGWDTIYF
>TRBJ2-2|TRBV10-1|TRBD1
TGCGCCAGCGGGGACAGGGGGCTTAACACCGGGGAGCTGTTTTTT
CASGDRGLNTGELFF
>TRBJ2-2|TRBV9|TRBD1
TGTGCCAGCAGCGTTGGGACAGGGGCGAACACCGGGGAGCTGTTTTTT
CASSVGTGANTGELFF
>TRBJ1-1|TRBV3-1/TRBV3-2|NA
TGTGCCAGCAGCCCTGGGACTGGAGGAAGGACTGAAGCTTTCTTT
CASSPGTGGRTEAFF
>TRBJ2-5|TRBV11-3|TRBD1
TGTGCCAGCAGCTCCTATACCGGGACAGGGGCCCACCAAGAGACCCAGTACTTC
CASSSYTGTGAHQETQYF
>TRBJ1-1|TRBV20-1|NA
TGCAGTGCTGGTGATGGGCGTCCGGCTGAAGCTTTCTTT
CSAGDGRPAEAFF
>TRBJ2-5|TRBV3-1/TRBV3-2|NA
TGTGCCAGCGGGACCGAGGGGGGGGCGGAGACCCAGTACTTC
CASGTEGGAETQYF
>TRBJ2-7|TRBV6-5|NA
TGTGCCAGCAGTTACCCAGGGGCGGTCCACGAGCAGTACTTC
CASSYPGAVHEQYF
>TRBJ2-1|TRBV5-4|TRBD2
TGTGCCAGCAGCCCCGGACTAGCGGGGGCAGATGAGCAGTTCTTC
CASSPGLAGADEQFF